One and the same sample provided the 7 T cell receptor beta chains below, sequenced in a study of blood T cell repertoires in COVID-19 (dated by TCRdb to 2020 to 2021). The library was built by means of the immunoSEQ multiplex PCR assay. TCRdb holds this immuneACCESS table with in-frame rearrangements only. Some clones are missing; in checked studies, unresolved V genes explain under half, and the rest has no known cause. This sample lists some 140,000 clones; less than 90% were detected once. The ten largest account for 5.5% of the sample. Sequenced material: PBMCs or T cells enriched from blood (not recorded which). Source of these receptors: a middle-aged man with acute COVID-19.

This chain links TRBV19 with TRBJ1-3, with TRBD1 matching over 7 bases. This CDR3 spans 14 amino acids. Germline V gives CDR1 LNHDA, CDR2 SQIVND (reference sequence). With V trimmed by 5 bases and J by 5 bases, 6 bases remained unmatched. This CDR3 is CASSPRDSRNTIYF. CDR3 in DNA: TGTGCCAGTAGTCCTCGGGACAGTCGAAACACCATATATTTT.

V is TRBV6-1 and J is TRBJ2-1; D may be TRBD1 (6 bases). Looked up from germline, CDR1 is MNHNS and CDR2 is SASEGT. The CDR3 extends over 16 amino acids. With 2 bases removed from V and 9 bases from J, the gap between germline ends came to 20 bases. The CDR3 reads CASSEKERGWKSEQFF. For the CDR3, the DNA is TGTGCCAGCAGTGAAAAGGAAAGGGGGTGGAAAAGTGAGCAGTTCTTC.

V is TRBV24-1 and J is TRBJ2-5, with 8 bases lining up with TRBD1. Germline lookup yields CDR1 KGHDR and CDR2 SFDVKD. The V and J ends lost 3 bases and 5 bases, in that order; junction bases with no gene match: 7. CDR3 length: 15 amino acids. This CDR3 reads CATSDPSDRAETQYF. The CDR3 DNA reads as TGTGCCACCAGTGATCCCTCGGACAGGGCCGAGACCCAGTACTTC.

The chain employs TRBV19 and TRBJ1-1; 10 bases line up with TRBD1. Germline V gene sequence: CDR1 LNHDA, CDR2 SQIVND (reference sequence). The V segment lost 5 bases and the J segment 1 base; nucleotides outside the gene matches: 1. The CDR3 is 14 amino acids. This chain's CDR3 is CASSDRGPNTEAFF. The CDR3 DNA is TGTGCCAGTAGTGACAGGGGGCCGAACACTGAAGCTTTCTTT. Variable domain in full (rest from reference TRBV19 and TRBJ1-1): DGGITQSPKYLFRKEGQNVTLSCEQNLNHDAMYWYRQDPGQGLRLIYYSQIVNDFQKGDIAEGYSVSREKKESFPLTVTSAQKNPTAFYLCASSDRGPNTEAFFGQGTRLTVV.

J is TRBJ2-2 and V is TRBV7-9, with TRBD2 as a possible D gene (5 bases). The CDR3 covers 15 residues. Trimming took 4 bases from V and 6 from J, leaving 15 bases between them. Germline V gene data show CDR1 as SEHNR and CDR2 as FQNEAQ (reference sequence). CDR3 DNA sequence: TGTGCCAGCAGCTCCCCCCATTTTAGCGCCGGGGAGCTGTTTTTT. The encoded protein is CASSSPHFSAGELFF.

The rearrangement links TRBV19 to TRBJ2-7, with 7 positions matching TRBD1. The V gene end was trimmed by 6 bases and the J gene end by 3 bases; junction bases not matched to a gene: 8. Germline lookup yields CDR1 LNHDA and CDR2 SQIVND (reference sequence). This CDR3 is built from 14 residues. CDR3 nucleotides: TGTGCCAGTAGCCCGAGACAGGGTATCTACGAGCAGTACTTC. This translates into CASSPRQGIYEQYF. Combining the CDR3 with reference TRBV19 and TRBJ2-7 gives the whole variable domain DGGITQSPKYLFRKEGQNVTLSCEQNLNHDAMYWYRQDPGQGLRLIYYSQIVNDFQKGDIAEGYSVSREKKESFPLTVTSAQKNPTAFYLCASSPRQGIYEQYFGPGTRLTVT.

CDR3: CASSPQRDQETQYF. The CDR3 bases are TGTGCCAGCTCACCGCAGCGGGACCAAGAGACCCAGTACTTC. The genes are TRBV18 and TRBJ2-5; possibly TRBD2 for D (6 bases). The CDR3 has 14 amino acids. The germline gives CDR1 KGHSH, CDR2 LQKENI. V was cut by 3 bases and J by 0 bases, with 8 bases left in between.